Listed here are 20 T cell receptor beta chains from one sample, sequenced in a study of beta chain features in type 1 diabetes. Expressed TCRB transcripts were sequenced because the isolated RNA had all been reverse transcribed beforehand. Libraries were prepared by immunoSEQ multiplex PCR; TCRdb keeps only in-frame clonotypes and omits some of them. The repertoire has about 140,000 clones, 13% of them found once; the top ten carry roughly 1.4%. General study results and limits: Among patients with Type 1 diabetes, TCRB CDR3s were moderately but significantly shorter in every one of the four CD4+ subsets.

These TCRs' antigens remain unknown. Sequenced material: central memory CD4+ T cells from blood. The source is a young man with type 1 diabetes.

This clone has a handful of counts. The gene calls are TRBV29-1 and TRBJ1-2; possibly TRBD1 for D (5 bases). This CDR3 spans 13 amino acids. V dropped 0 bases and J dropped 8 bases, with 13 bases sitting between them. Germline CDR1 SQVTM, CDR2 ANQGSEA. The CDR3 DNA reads TGCAGCGTTGAAGACGGAGGGGCCCGCGGCTACACCTTC. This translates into CSVEDGGARGYTF.

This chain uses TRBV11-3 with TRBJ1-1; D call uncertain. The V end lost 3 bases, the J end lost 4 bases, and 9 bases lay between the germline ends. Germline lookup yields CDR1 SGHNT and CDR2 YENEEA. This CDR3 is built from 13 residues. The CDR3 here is CASSFQPGTEAFF. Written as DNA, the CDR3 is TGTGCCAGCAGCTTTCAGCCAGGCACTGAAGCTTTCTTT.

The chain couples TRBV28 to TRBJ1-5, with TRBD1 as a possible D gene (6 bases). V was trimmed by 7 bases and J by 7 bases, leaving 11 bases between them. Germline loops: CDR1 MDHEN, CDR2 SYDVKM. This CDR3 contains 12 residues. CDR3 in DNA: TGTGCCAGCACCCTCCAGGGGCAGCCCCAGCATTTT. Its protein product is CASTLQGQPQHF.

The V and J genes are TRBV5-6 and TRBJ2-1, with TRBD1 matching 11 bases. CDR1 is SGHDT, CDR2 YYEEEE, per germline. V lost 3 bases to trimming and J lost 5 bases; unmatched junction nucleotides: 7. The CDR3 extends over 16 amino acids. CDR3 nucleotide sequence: TGTGCCAGCAGCTCCCCGGGACAGGGGGTGGACAATGAGCAGTTCTTC. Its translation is CASSSPGQGVDNEQFF.

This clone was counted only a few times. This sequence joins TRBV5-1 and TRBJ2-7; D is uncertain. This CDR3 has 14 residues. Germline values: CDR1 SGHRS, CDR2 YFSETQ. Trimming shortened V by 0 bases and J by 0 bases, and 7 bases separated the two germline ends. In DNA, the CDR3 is TGCGCCAGCAGCTTGGACGATTTCTCCTACGAGCAGTACTTC. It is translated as CASSLDDFSYEQYF.

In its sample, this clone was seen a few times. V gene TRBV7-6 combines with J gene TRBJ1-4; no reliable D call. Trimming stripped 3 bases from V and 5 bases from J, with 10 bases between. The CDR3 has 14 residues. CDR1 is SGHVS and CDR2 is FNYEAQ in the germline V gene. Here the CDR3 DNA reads TGTGCCAGCAGCTTTGGGCCGCAGAATGAAAAACTGTTTTTT. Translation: CASSFGPQNEKLFF.

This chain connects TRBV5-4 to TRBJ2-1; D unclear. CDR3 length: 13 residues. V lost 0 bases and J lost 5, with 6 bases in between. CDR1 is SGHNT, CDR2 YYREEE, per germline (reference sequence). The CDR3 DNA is TGTGCCAGCAGCTTGGCAGAGAACAATGAGCAGTTCTTC. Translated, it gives CASSLAENNEQFF.

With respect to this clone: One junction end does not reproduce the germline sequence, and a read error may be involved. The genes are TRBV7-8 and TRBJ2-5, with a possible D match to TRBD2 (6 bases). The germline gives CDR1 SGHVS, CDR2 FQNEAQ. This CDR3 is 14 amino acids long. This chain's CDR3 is CASTTTRDQETQYF. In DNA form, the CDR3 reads TGTGCCAGCACGACGACTAGGGACCAGGAGACCCAGTACTTC.

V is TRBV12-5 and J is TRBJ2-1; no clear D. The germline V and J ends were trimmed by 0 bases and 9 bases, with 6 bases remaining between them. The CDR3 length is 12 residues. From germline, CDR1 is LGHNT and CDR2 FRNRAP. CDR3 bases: TGTGCTAGTGGTTTGGTACAAGCTGAGCAGTTCTTC. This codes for CASGLVQAEQFF.

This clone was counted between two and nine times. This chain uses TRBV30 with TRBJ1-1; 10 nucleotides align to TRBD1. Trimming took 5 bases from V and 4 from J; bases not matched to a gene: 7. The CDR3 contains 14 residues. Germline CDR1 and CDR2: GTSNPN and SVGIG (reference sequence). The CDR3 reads CAWDRGPGVTEAFF. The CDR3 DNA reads TGTGCCTGGGACAGGGGGCCTGGGGTCACTGAAGCTTTCTTT. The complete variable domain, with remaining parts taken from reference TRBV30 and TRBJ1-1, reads SQTIHQWPATLVQPVGSPLSLECTVEGTSNPNLYWYRQAAGRGLQLLFYSVGIGQISSEVPQNLSASRPQDRQFILSSKKLLLSDSGFYLCAWDRGPGVTEAFFGQGTRLTVV.

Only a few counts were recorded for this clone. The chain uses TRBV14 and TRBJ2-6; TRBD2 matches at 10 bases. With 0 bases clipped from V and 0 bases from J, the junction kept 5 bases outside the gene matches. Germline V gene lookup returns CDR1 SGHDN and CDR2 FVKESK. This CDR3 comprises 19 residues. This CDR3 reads CASSQDPSGGLSGANVLTF. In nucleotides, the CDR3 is TGTGCCAGCAGCCAAGATCCTAGCGGGGGCCTCTCTGGGGCCAACGTCCTGACTTTC.

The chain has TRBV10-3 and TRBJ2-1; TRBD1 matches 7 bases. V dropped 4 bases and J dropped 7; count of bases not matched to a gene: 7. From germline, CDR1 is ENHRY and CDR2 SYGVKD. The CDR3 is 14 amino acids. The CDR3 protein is CAISGQGEVNEQFF. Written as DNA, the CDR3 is TGTGCCATCAGTGGGCAGGGGGAAGTAAATGAGCAGTTCTTC.

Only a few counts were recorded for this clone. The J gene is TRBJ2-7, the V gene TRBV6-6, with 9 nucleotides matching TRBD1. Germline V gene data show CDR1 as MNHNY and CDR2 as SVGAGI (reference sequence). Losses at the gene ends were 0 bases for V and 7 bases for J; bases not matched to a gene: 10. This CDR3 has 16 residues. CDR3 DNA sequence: TGTGCCAGCAGTTACTCGAAACGGGACAGGGCAGGAGAGCAGTACTTC. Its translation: CASSYSKRDRAGEQYF.

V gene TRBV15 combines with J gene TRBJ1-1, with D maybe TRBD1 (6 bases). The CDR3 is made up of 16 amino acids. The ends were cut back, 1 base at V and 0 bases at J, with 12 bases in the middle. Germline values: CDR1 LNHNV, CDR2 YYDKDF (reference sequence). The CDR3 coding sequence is TGTGCCACCAGCAGAGGGACAGCGGGTTTGAACACTGAAGCTTTCTTT. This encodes CATSRGTAGLNTEAFF.

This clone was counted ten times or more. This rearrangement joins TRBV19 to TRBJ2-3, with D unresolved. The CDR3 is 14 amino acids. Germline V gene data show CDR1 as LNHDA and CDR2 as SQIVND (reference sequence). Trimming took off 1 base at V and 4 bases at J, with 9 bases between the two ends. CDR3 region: CASSIGVVADTQYF. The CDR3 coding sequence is TGTGCCAGTAGTATAGGGGTTGTGGCAGATACGCAGTATTTT.

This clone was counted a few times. CDR3 residues: CASSHSPGQGGNEQFF. The CDR3 DNA reads as TGTGCCAGCAGCCATTCCCCGGGACAGGGGGGCAATGAGCAGTTCTTC. The genes are TRBV4-2 and TRBJ2-1; 11 bases fit TRBD1. V lost 3 bases and J lost 6; bases outside the gene matches: 7. The CDR3 runs to 16 residues. The germline V gene encodes CDR1 LGHNA and CDR2 YNFKEQ.

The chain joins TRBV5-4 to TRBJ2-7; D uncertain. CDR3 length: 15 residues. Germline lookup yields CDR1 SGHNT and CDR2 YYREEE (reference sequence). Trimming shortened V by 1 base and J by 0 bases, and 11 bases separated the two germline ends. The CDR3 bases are TGTGCCAGCAGCTTGCGCCAGGCGAGCTCCTACGAGCAGTACTTC. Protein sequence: CASSLRQASSYEQYF.

CDR3 amino acids: CASSLLAAYEQYF. CDR3 in DNA: TGTGCCAGCAGCTTACTAGCGGCCTACGAGCAGTACTTC. V and J are TRBV7-2 and TRBJ2-7, with TRBD2 matching 7 bases. The germline gives CDR1 SGHTA, CDR2 FQGNSA. J was trimmed by 2 bases and V by 2 bases; bases with no gene match: 0. This CDR3 contains 13 residues.

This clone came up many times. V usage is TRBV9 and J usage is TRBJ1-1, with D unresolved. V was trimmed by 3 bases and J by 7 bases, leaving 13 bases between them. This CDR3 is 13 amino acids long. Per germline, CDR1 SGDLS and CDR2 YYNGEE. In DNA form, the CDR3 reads TGTGCCAGCAGCGACCGGGAGGTTGGTGAAGCTTTCTTT. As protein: CASSDREVGEAFF.

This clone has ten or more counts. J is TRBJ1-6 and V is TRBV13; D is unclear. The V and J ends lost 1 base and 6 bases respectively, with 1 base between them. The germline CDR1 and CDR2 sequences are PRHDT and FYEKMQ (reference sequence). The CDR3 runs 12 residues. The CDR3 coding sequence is TGTGCCAGCAGCTTAGTTAATTCACCCCTCCACTTT. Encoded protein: CASSLVNSPLHF.